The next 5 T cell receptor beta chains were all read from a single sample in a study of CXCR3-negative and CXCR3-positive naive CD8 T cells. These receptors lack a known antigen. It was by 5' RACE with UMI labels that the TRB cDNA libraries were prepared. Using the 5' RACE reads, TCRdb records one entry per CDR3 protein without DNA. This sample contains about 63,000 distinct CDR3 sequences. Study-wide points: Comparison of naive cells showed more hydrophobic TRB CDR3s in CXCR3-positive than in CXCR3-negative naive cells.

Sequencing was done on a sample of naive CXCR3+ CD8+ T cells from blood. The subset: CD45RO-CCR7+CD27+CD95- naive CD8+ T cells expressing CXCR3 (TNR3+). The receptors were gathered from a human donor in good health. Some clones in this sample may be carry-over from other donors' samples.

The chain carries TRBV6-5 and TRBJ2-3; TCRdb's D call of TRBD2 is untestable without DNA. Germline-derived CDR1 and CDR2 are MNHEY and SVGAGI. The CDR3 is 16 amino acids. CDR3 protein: CASNGPSGGAADTQYF.

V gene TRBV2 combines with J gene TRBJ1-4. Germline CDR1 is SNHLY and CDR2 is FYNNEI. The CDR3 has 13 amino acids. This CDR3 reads CASSGSTNEKLFF.

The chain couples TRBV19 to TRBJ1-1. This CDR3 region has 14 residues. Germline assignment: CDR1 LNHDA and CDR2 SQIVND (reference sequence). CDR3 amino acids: CASKPRSGYTEAFF.

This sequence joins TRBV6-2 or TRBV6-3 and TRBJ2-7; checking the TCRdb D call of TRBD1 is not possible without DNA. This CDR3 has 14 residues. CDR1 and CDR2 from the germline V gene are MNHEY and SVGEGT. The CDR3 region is CASSKTGTTDEQYF.

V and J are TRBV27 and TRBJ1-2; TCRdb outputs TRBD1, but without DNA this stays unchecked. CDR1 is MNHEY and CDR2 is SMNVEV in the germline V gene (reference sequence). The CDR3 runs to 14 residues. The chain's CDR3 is CASRSGWGVDGYTF.